This TCR beta chain was captured by sequencing in a study of blood T cell repertoires in COVID-19. Across the whole study: Collection of acute and convalescent COVID-19 samples took place in the United States, Italy and Spain. T cells, B-cell-depleted T cells, or PBMCs provided the cDNA or gDNA that served as material.

Clones were read by immunoSEQ multiplex PCR, and TCRdb kept only the in-frame ones, dropping some. The sample consists of approximately 260,000 clones, 80% to 95% of them appearing once. The study drew participants aged about 18 to 89 years from about two dozen US areas. Researchers sorted participants into cohorts using their self-reported clinical history. The CDR3 totals 14 residues. Germline loops: CDR1 SGHRS, CDR2 YFSETQ. The V segment lost 4 bases and the J segment 6 bases; nucleotides outside the gene matches: 6. The sequenced sample was PBMCs or T cells enriched from blood (not recorded which). The source of this sequence is a young woman who had recovered from COVID-19. The chain combines TRBV5-1 with TRBJ1-2; TRBD1 matches at 10 bases. CDR3: CASSTTGGADGYTF. In nucleotides, the CDR3 is TGCGCCAGCAGCACGACAGGGGGCGCAGATGGCTACACCTTC.